This T cell receptor beta chain was captured in a study of T cell repertoires in cytomegalovirus infection. Study summary: CMV epitopes in the study were HLA-C-restricted (recently identified) and HLA-B-restricted (well studied). In public TCR beta signatures, there were indications of both CMV infection and matching HLA type.

Turning to this clonotype: Its antigen is unidentified.

Overall study results and limits: CMV carriers with the relevant HLA were identified by cumulative public TCR beta family frequency. Dominating the ex vivo response were TCR beta clonotypes that were CMV-specific and HLA-C-restricted.

TCRdb reanalysed the reads using MiXCR and keeps one entry per CDR3 protein. Here the sample spans a few hundred thousand distinct CDR3 sequences, roughly 46% being singletons. Trimming shortened V by 5 bases and J by 2 bases, and 10 bases separated the two germline ends. This CDR3 spans 15 amino acids. Germline V gene data show CDR1 as SGHTA and CDR2 as FQGNSA. V and J are TRBV7-2 and TRBJ1-6; D gene uncertain. The sequence was collected from a human donor in good health (CMV status not recorded). Some clones in this sample may be carry-over from other donors' samples. The sequenced sample was cultured PBMCs, obtained from culture after CMV antigen stimulation. The CDR3 loop reads CASSPRAAYNSPLHF. DNA of the CDR3: TGTGCCAGCAGCCCCCGGGCAGCCTATAATTCACCCCTCCACTTT.